Included here is one TCR beta chain sequence, with context. Its antigen is currently unknown. Other DNA sequences in this sample translate to the same CDR3. Sequenced by immunoSEQ multiplex PCR; TCRdb stores in-frame clones only, minus some. Of roughly 2.1 million clones listed, approximately 94% are singletons. This sample was included in a study of shared clonotypes between healthy human individuals. CD45RO-negative, CCR7-selected cells formed the naive CD8 fraction, which excluded terminally differentiated effector memory CD45RA+ cells. All donors were healthy HIV-negative adults lacking recent acute infections or vaccinations. Donors comprised only Caucasian adults living in Nashville, Tennessee. V gave up 2 bases and J gave up 5 bases; unmatched junction bases: 1. This CDR3 is 13 amino acids long. CDR1 and CDR2 from the germline V gene are MDHEN and SYDVKM. Study-level findings and limits: The diversity represented, both genetic and in exposure history, was limited by few donors. Naive CD4 clonotypes were shared across a handful of donors at 5% to 6%.

The chain employs TRBV28 and TRBJ1-2; TRBD1 matches 8 bases. The material sequenced was naive CD8+ T cells from PBMCs. The TCR originated in a man in his late teens or twenties in good health. Some clones in this sample may be carry-over from other donors' samples. CDR3 DNA: TGTGCCAGCAGTTTACAGGGGGCTTATGGCTACACCTTC. This gives the protein CASSLQGAYGYTF.